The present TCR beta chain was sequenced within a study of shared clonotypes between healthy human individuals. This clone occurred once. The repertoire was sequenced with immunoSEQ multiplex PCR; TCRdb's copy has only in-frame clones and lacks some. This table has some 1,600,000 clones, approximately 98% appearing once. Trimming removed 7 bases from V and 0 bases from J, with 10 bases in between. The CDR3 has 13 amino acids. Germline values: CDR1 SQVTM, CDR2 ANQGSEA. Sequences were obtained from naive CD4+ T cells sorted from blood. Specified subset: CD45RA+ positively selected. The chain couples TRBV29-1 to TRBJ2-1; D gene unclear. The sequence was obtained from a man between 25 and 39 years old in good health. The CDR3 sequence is CSGATRSYNEQFF. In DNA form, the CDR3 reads TGCAGCGGGGCTACCCGCTCCTACAATGAGCAGTTCTTC.